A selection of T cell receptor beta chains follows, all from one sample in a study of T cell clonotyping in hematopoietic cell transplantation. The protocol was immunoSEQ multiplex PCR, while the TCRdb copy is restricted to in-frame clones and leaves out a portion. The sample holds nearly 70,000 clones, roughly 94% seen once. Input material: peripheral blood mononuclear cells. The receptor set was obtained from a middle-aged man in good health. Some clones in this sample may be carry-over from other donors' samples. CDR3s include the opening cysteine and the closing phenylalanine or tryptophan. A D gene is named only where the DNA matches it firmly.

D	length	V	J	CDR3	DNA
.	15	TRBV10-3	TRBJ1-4	CAISESARPREKLFF	TGTGCCATCAGTGAGTCAGCACGGCCCCGTGAAAAACTGTTTTTT
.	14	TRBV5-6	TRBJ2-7	CASSLVSGSYEQYF	TGTGCCAGCAGCTTGGTCTCTGGCTCCTACGAGCAGTACTTC
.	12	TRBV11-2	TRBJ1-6	CASSHSASPLHF	TGTGCCAGCAGCCACTCAGCTTCACCCCTCCACTTT
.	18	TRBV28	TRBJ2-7	CASSLRVRLSGARDFLYF	TGTGCCAGCAGTTTGAGGGTACGCCTTTCTGGGGCCCGGGACTTTTTATACTTC
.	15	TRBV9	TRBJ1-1	CASSVGAGANTEAFF	TGTGCCAGCAGCGTAGGGGCAGGGGCGAACACTGAAGCTTTCTTT
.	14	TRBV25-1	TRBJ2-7	CASSEGTTFNEQYF	TGTGCCAGCAGTGAAGGGACAACCTTCAACGAGCAGTACTTC
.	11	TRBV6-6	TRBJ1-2	CASSYSGGASF	TGTGCCAGCAGTTACTCGGGGGGGGCGAGCTTC
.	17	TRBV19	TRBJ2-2	CASSIARSRANTGELFF	TGTGCCAGTAGTATAGCCAGGAGCCGGGCGAACACCGGGGAGCTGTTTTTT
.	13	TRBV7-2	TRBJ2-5	CASSGHQRGSQYF	TGTGCCAGCTCGGGGCACCAAAGAGGGTCCCAGTACTTC
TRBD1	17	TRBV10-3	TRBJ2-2	CAIRTGTGKFDTGELFF	TGTGCCATCAGGACCGGGACAGGGAAATTCGACACCGGGGAGCTGTTTTTT
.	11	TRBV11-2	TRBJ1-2	CAERVDAGYTF	TGTGCCGAGAGAGTAGACGCTGGCTACACCTTC
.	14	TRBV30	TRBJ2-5	CAWSPGHSGETQYF	TGTGCCTGGAGTCCGGGCCACTCGGGAGAGACCCAGTACTTC
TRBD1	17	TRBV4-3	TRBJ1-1	CASSQEVGARGQTEAFF	TGCGCCAGCAGCCAAGAAGTGGGGGCGAGGGGGCAAACTGAAGCTTTCTTT
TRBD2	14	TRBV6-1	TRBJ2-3	CASKSGGDSDTQYF	TGTGCCAGCAAGAGCGGGGGGGACTCAGATACGCAGTATTTT
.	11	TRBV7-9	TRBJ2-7	CASSSAYEQYF	TGTGCCAGCAGCTCAGCCTACGAGCAGTACTTC
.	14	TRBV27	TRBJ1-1	CATISDTMNTEAFF	TGTGCCACCATCTCCGACACAATGAACACTGAAGCTTTCTTT
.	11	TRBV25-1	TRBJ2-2	CASGEGYGLFF	TGTGCCAGCGGAGAGGGATACGGGCTGTTTTTT
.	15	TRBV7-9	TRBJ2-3	CASSPTGSVTDTQYF	TGTGCCAGCAGCCCCACGGGGAGCGTCACAGATACGCAGTATTTT
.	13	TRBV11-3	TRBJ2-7	CASSLESGDEQYF	TGTGCCAGCAGCTTAGAATCGGGGGATGAGCAGTACTTC
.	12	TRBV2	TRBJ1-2	CASSENSYGYTF	TGTGCCAGCAGTGAAAATTCATATGGCTACACCTTC
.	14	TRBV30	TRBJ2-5	CAWTRSRLPETQYF	TGTGCCTGGACCCGTTCTCGTCTTCCAGAGACCCAGTACTTC
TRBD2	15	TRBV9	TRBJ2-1	CASSFGTSGPNEQFF	TGTGCCAGCAGCTTTGGGACTAGCGGTCCCAATGAGCAGTTCTTC
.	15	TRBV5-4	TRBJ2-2	CASSSAQASGGELFF	TGTGCCAGCAGCTCCGCCCAAGCGTCCGGCGGGGAGCTGTTTTTT
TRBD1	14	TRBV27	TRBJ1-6	CASSPGTGYSPLHF	TGTGCCAGCAGTCCCGGGACAGGGTATTCACCCCTCCACTTT
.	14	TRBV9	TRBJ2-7	CASSVGSAPYEQYF	TGTGCCAGCAGCGTAGGAAGCGCTCCCTACGAGCAGTACTTC
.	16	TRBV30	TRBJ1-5	CAWSATDRYSNQPQHF	TGTGCCTGGAGTGCAACGGACCGGTATAGCAATCAGCCCCAGCATTTT
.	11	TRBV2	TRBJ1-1	CASSQTSEAFF	TGTGCCAGCAGTCAGACATCAGAAGCTTTCTTT
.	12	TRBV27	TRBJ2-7	CASSSFPYEQYF	TGTGCCAGCAGTTCCTTTCCCTACGAGCAGTACTTC
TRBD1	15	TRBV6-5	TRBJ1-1	CASSYSGQGAPEAFF	TGTGCCAGCAGTTACTCTGGACAGGGGGCGCCTGAAGCTTTCTTT
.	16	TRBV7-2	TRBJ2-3	CASSLGPRTSTDTQYF	TGTGCCAGCAGCTTAGGGCCGCGGACTAGCACAGATACGCAGTATTTT
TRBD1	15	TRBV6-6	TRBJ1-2	CASSDRQGLDYGYTF	TGTGCCAGCAGTGATAGACAGGGATTGGACTATGGCTACACCTTC
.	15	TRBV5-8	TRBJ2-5	CASSLLSGGQETQYF	TGTGCCAGCAGCCTCCTATCCGGCGGCCAAGAGACCCAGTACTTC